This T cell receptor (beta chain) was identified in a study of T cell repertoires in ileal Crohn's disease. Regarding the study as a whole: Mucosal expansions were suggested to be mainly CD8 T cells.

About this clone itself: Its specificity is not known.

TCRB immunosequencing input was five hundred nanograms of biopsy DNA per sample. Clones were read by immunoSEQ multiplex PCR, and TCRdb kept only the in-frame ones, dropping some. The sample contains around 8,000 clones, roughly 80% of which appear only once. CDR1 and CDR2 from the germline V gene are MNHEY and SVGAGI. The CDR3 runs 15 residues. Trimming shortened V by 5 bases and J by 2 bases, and 14 bases separated the two germline ends. The genes are TRBV6-5 and TRBJ2-3, with a possible D match to TRBD1 (5 bases). This clonotype was obtained from an adult with Crohn's disease. Source material: ileal tissue. For the CDR3, the DNA is TGTGCCAGCAGTCCCTGGGGCCCTTCCACAGATACGCAGTATTTT. Its translation is CASSPWGPSTDTQYF.